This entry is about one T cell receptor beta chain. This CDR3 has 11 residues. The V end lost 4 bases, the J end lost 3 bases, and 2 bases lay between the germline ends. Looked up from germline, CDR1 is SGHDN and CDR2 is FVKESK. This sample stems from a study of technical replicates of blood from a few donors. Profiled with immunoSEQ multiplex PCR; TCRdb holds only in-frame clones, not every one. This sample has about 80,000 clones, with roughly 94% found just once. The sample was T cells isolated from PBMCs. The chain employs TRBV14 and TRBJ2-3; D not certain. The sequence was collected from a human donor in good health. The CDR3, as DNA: TGTGCCAGCAGCCTAACAGATACGCAGTATTTT. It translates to CASSLTDTQYF.